A selection of T cell receptor beta chains follows, all from one sample in a study of identical twins. TCRdb used MiXCR to reprocess the 5' RACE reads, holding one entry per CDR3 protein. The sample lists under 800,000 distinct CDR3 sequences; about 20% were seen once. This same sample was also taken into another study, of T cells expressing NK-cell markers.

The sample consisted of PBMCs. The receptor source for this set is a woman between 18 and 29 years old in good health. Both conserved end residues are trimmed from each CDR3. The order of the fields is J gene, V gene, CDR3 protein.

>TRBJ2-7|TRBV15
ATLGGSYEQY
>TRBJ2-1|TRBV6-5
ASSSGTSGMASYNEQF
>TRBJ2-3|TRBV11-3
ASSQLRYTDTQY
>TRBJ2-3|TRBV2
ASSAPTSGSTDTQY
>TRBJ1-2|TRBV5-6
ASRRWADGYGYT
>TRBJ1-2|TRBV30
AWSGQGRGYT
>TRBJ2-4|TRBV7-6
ASSPTLAGGTLAKNIQY
>TRBJ2-1|TRBV20-1
SARVQGDEQF
>TRBJ2-3|TRBV20-1
SAVRLGRGTDTQY
>TRBJ2-6|TRBV5-6
ASSQTGFLGANVLT
>TRBJ1-1|TRBV5-1
ASRIGNMNTEAF
>TRBJ2-2|TRBV20-1
SPVGLDTGELF
>TRBJ1-4|TRBV7-2
ASRDSQSNEKLF
>TRBJ1-1|TRBV29-1
SVHDWEGTEAF
>TRBJ2-7|TRBV5-1
ASSRDSNRKSAY
>TRBJ2-7|TRBV7-2
ASSGPGFNEQY
>TRBJ1-1|TRBV5-1
ASTNRAGHTEAF
>TRBJ2-1|TRBV5-6
ASSTDPVQTENEQF
>TRBJ1-1|TRBV7-2
ASSFREGSLGDTEAF
>TRBJ1-2|TRBV5-5
ASSRMTGVYYGYT
>TRBJ2-4|TRBV13
ASSLVQNIQY
>TRBJ2-1|TRBV5-4
ASSLTGDRSNEQF
>TRBJ2-7|TRBV7-2
ASSPGTSGSREQY
>TRBJ2-7|TRBV20-1
SAREGGATYEQY
>TRBJ2-7|TRBV7-2
ASSLEGYIYEQY
>TRBJ2-7|TRBV20-1
SARSAQRSGYEQY
>TRBJ2-7|TRBV5-1
ASSPILAGGYEQY
>TRBJ1-3|TRBV9
ASSVEGARRSGNTIY
>TRBJ2-3|TRBV7-9
ASRFLAGGPDTQY
>TRBJ2-2|TRBV29-1
SVPVTGELF
>TRBJ2-7|TRBV5-6
ASSRVGYEQY
>TRBJ2-3|TRBV15
ATSTRLAGADTQY
>TRBJ2-1|TRBV7-6
ASSLEVLAEQF
>TRBJ2-3|TRBV10-3
ALRGQSTDTQY
>TRBJ2-3|TRBV29-1
SVEGTPVVADTQY
>TRBJ2-7|TRBV20-1
SARDQAYEQY
>TRBJ2-7|TRBV20-1
SAPTLREQY
>TRBJ1-2|TRBV2
ASSEARIRSNYGYT
>TRBJ2-7|TRBV12-3/TRBV12-4
ASSFLTSLSYEQY
>TRBJ1-3|TRBV7-6
ASSLVQGGGNTIY
>TRBJ2-3|TRBV20-1
SFVAGGPRDTQY
>TRBJ2-1|TRBV29-1
SVDPGSSYNEQF
>TRBJ2-7|TRBV4-2
ASSPPPGAPQAEQY
>TRBJ2-7|TRBV15
ATSRKRDSASYEQY
>TRBJ2-6|TRBV5-1
ASSLEGANVLT
>TRBJ2-1|TRBV7-6
ASSFADNEQF
>TRBJ2-3|TRBV6-2/TRBV6-3
ASSYGTSGSTDTQY
>TRBJ2-3|TRBV20-1
SAPPASRTDTQY
>TRBJ2-7|TRBV7-2
ASSRIRATYEQY
>TRBJ2-5|TRBV5-1
ASSLTGTEGETQY
>TRBJ1-1|TRBV10-3
AISGGENTEAF
>TRBJ2-7|TRBV25-1
ASSLNMGEQY
>TRBJ1-1|TRBV28
ASSLQVFLAGPEAF
>TRBJ2-3|TRBV20-1
SAITPGDTQY
>TRBJ1-2|TRBV6-5
ASTTSFSGYT
>TRBJ1-4|TRBV20-1
SARESINEKLF
>TRBJ1-5|TRBV7-6
ASSLTGFGNQPQH